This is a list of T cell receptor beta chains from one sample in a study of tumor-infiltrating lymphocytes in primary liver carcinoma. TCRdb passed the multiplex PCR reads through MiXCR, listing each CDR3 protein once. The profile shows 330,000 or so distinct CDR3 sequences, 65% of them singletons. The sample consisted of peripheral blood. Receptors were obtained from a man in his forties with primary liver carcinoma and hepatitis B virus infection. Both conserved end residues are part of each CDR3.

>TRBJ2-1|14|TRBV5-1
CASSSRGGGNEQFF
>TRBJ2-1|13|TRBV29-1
CSVDQRVYNEQFF
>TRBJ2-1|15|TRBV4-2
CASSPDLLSLDEQFF
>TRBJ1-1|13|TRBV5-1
CASSFKPNTEAFF
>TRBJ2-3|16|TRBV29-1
CSVAPLSSGRANTQYF
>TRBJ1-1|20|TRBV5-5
CASSLNAVGMGLLMNTEAFF
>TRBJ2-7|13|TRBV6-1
CASRTDSTYEHYF
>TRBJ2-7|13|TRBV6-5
CASIYGADYEQYF
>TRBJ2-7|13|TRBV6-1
CASSGSPGSEQYF
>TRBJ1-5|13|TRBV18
CASSQKSNQPQHF
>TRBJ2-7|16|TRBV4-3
CASSHKAGLETYEQYF
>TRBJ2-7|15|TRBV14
CASSRNPGQGWEQYF
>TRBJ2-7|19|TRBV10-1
CASSEGGGVGLADSYEQYF
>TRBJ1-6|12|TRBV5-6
CASSLANSPLHF
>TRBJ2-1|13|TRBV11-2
CASSPGSSNEQFF
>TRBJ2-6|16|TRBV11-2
CASSLEAISGANVLTF
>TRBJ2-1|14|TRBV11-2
CAISFSHGSNEQSF
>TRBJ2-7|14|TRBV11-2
CACRPGLTTHEQYF
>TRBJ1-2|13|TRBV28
CATSRGAAYGYTF
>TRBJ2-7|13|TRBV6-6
CASWETVGYEQYF
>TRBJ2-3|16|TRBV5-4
CAIQPQAGSHTDTQYF
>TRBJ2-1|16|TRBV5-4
CASSSYRLSNPNEQSF
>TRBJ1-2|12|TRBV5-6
CASSLGQGHGTF
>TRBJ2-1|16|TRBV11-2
CAGSRTSGTSYNEQFF
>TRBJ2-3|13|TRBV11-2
CASSLEAADAQYF
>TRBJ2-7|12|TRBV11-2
CASSSTGGEQYF
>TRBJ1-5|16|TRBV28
CASSPSWGNSNQPQHF
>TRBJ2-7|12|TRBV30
CALGGPIHEQYF
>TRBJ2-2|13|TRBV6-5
CASSYPPTGELFF
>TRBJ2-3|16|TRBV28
CASSANRGPHADTQYF
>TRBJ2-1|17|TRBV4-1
CASSQDPQASSYNEQFF
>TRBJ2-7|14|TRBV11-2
CVSSLEGCAYEQYF
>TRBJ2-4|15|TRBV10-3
CATCDQGKAKNIQYF
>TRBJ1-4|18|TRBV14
CASSLRTRGRPDPEKLFF
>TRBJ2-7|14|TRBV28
CASSPSGNFNEQYF
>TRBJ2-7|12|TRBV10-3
CAIRDSPYEQYF
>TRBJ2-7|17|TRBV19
CASSTKSSGTGDYEQYF
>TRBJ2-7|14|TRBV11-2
CASSRLEQLSEQYF
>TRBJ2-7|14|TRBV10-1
CASSELGTGTEQYF